One sample yielded the 12 T cell receptor beta chains listed below, sequenced in a study of T cell repertoires in cytomegalovirus infection. Antigens of these TCRs are unknown. TCRdb fed the reads into MiXCR, producing one record per CDR3 protein. Seen here are about 830,000 distinct CDR3 sequences, approximately 29% observed once, and the top ten hold 12%. This specimen was cultured CD8+ T cells from PBMCs, taken from culture after CMV antigen stimulation. The receptors here all came from a human donor in good health (CMV status not recorded). Some clones in this sample may be carry-over from other donors' samples.

This clonotype was counted many times. The chain has TRBV7-6 and TRBJ2-1; D might be TRBD2 (6 bases). V lost 2 bases to trimming and J lost 6 bases, with 14 bases between them. This CDR3 has 15 residues. In germline, CDR1 is SGHVS, CDR2 FNYEAQ. The CDR3 protein is CASSLQGRESNEQFF. DNA for the CDR3: TGTGCCAGCAGCTTACAGGGACGGGAGAGCAATGAGCAGTTCTTC. The whole variable domain, filled in from reference TRBV7-6 and TRBJ2-1, reads GAGVSQSPRYKVTKRGQDVALRCDPISGHVSLYWYRQALGQGPEFLTYFNYEAQQDKSGLPNDRFSAERPEGSISTLTIQRTEQRDSAMYRCASSLQGRESNEQFFGPGTRLTVL.

This chain's CDR3 is CSVEASGVNNEQFF. DNA for the CDR3: TGCAGCGTTGAAGCTAGCGGGGTAAACAATGAGCAGTTCTTC. V usage is TRBV29-1 and J usage is TRBJ2-1, with 9 bases matching TRBD2. Germline assignment: CDR1 SQVTM and CDR2 ANQGSEA. The V gene end was trimmed by 1 base and the J gene end by 5 bases; junction bases not matched to a gene: 3. The CDR3 loop spans 14 amino acids.

The CDR3 coding sequence is TGTGCCAGCAGCTCCCTCGGGGGGCACTCCTACGAGCAGTACTTC. Its protein is CASSSLGGHSYEQYF. This chain uses TRBV3-1 with TRBJ2-7; perhaps TRBD2 as D (7 bases). The CDR3 totals 15 residues. With 5 bases removed from V and 0 bases from J, the gap between germline ends came to 14 bases. The germline V gene has CDR1 LGHDT and CDR2 YNNKEL (reference sequence).

The rearrangement links TRBV15 to TRBJ1-5; D is perhaps TRBD1 (5 bases). The CDR3 is made up of 13 amino acids. Trimming left V 5 bases short and J 3 bases short, with 8 bases between. Germline lookup yields CDR1 LNHNV and CDR2 YYDKDF (reference sequence). The CDR3 sequence: CATSSGDNQPQHF. The CDR3, as DNA: TGTGCCACCAGCTCGGGGGACAATCAGCCCCAGCATTTT.

This clonotype was counted between two and nine times. The rearrangement links TRBV7-9 to TRBJ2-5; 9 bases match TRBD1. The length of the CDR3 is 16 residues. The V gene's germline CDR1 is SEHNR and CDR2 FQNEAQ (reference sequence). J was trimmed by 2 bases and V by 5 bases; bases with no gene match: 9. CDR3 sequence reads: CASSPRTGASQETQYF. CDR3 bases: TGTGCCAGCAGCCCCAGGACAGGGGCGAGTCAAGAGACCCAGTACTTC.

Concerning this clonotype: Given a much more abundant clone one base away, this may be a read error. V usage is TRBV7-2 and J usage is TRBJ1-1; D not resolved. The CDR3 consists of 14 residues. The V gene lost 2 bases and the J gene lost 2 bases, with 9 bases spanning the gap. The germline V gene encodes CDR1 SGHTA and CDR2 FQGNSA. CDR3 sequence: CASSLISFNTEAFF. DNA for the CDR3: TGTGCCAGCAGCTTAATCAGTTTTAACACTGAAGCTTTCTTT.

This clonotype was seen more than once but under ten times. V and J are TRBV7-2 and TRBJ1-1; D gene unclear. The V end lost 5 bases, the J end lost 4 bases, and 14 bases lay between the germline ends. Germline V CDR1 and CDR2: SGHTA, FQGNSA. The length of the CDR3 is 14 residues. In DNA, the CDR3 is TGTGCCAGCAGCCCCGCCGGGCAGGCCACTGAAGCTTTCTTT. Its protein is CASSPAGQATEAFF. The full variable domain, with the rest looked up from reference TRBV7-2 and TRBJ1-1, is GAGVSQSPSNKVTEKGKDVELRCDPISGHTALYWYRQSLGQGLEFLIYFQGNSAPDKSGLPSDRFSAERTGGSVSTLTIQRTQQEDSAVYLCASSPAGQATEAFFGQGTRLTVV.

The rearrangement uses TRBV10-3 and TRBJ2-7; 8 nucleotides match TRBD1. The ends lost 1 base at V and 2 bases at J; junction bases unmatched: 7. This CDR3 is built from 16 residues. The germline CDR1 and CDR2 sequences are ENHRY and SYGVKD. The CDR3 protein is CAISEFRDRNAYEQYF. The CDR3 region has the DNA TGTGCCATCAGTGAGTTCCGGGACAGGAATGCCTACGAGCAGTACTTC.

This chain links TRBV4-1 with TRBJ2-4; 7 bases match TRBD1. V gave up 6 bases and J gave up 7 bases; unmatched junction bases: 15. CDR1 and CDR2 (germline): MGHRA, YSYEKL. The CDR3 covers 16 residues. DNA of the CDR3: TGCGCCAGCAGTCGACACCCCGGGACAGCGGACAACATTCAGTACTTC. Translating it yields CASSRHPGTADNIQYF.

A few counts support this clonotype. The J gene is TRBJ2-2, the V gene TRBV28; 9 bases align to TRBD1. CDR3 length: 16 residues. CDR1 is MDHEN and CDR2 is SYDVKM in the germline V gene. The trim removed 4 bases at V and 3 bases at J, leaving 6 bases unmatched. The CDR3 region is CASSSSGTGYTGELFF. Here the CDR3 DNA reads TGTGCCAGCAGTTCCTCCGGGACAGGGTACACCGGGGAGCTGTTTTTT.

This sequence joins TRBV19 and TRBJ2-7; TRBD1 agrees at 9 bases. Germline V CDR1 and CDR2: LNHDA, SQIVND (reference sequence). This CDR3 has 18 residues. Trimming removed 4 bases from V and 3 bases from J; junction bases left unmatched: 16. This CDR3 reads CASSTGDRDIPAVYEQYF. CDR3 nucleotide sequence: TGTGCCAGTAGTACCGGGGACAGGGATATCCCTGCCGTCTACGAGCAGTACTTC.

This clonotype was recorded once. V usage is TRBV24-1 and J usage is TRBJ2-3, with D maybe TRBD1 (5 bases). This CDR3 has 14 amino acids. The V end lost 10 bases, the J end lost 2 bases, and 15 bases lay between the germline ends. Germline V gives CDR1 KGHDR, CDR2 SFDVKD. DNA of the CDR3: TGTGCCACGAGAACACAGGAGACCACAGATACGCAGTATTTT. Its protein product is CATRTQETTDTQYF.